Below, 2 T cell receptor beta chains from the same sample are listed, as sequenced in a study of T cells expressing NK-cell markers. TCRdb re-called the 5' RACE reads; every CDR3 protein appears as one record, without DNA. Its clone listing holds 200,000 to 300,000 distinct CDR3 sequences. The sample comprised blood T cells: a sorted CD56 or NKG2C T cell subset, CD4+ or CD8+ T cells, or bulk PBMC T cells (not recorded which). The receptors shown here come from a man in his late teens or twenties in good health.

CDR3 protein: CASSPYGDPRLPQHF. The chain joins TRBV6-2 or TRBV6-3 to TRBJ1-5; as DNA is missing, the TRBD1 call by TCRdb cannot be tested. The germline V gene has CDR1 MNHEY and CDR2 SVGEGT. CDR3 size: 15 residues.

This chain uses TRBV5-1 with TRBJ2-5; without DNA, the TCRdb call of TRBD2 cannot be checked. The length of the CDR3 is 16 residues. From germline, CDR1 is SGHRS and CDR2 YFSETQ. Here the CDR3 reads CASSFGTSDGRETQYF.